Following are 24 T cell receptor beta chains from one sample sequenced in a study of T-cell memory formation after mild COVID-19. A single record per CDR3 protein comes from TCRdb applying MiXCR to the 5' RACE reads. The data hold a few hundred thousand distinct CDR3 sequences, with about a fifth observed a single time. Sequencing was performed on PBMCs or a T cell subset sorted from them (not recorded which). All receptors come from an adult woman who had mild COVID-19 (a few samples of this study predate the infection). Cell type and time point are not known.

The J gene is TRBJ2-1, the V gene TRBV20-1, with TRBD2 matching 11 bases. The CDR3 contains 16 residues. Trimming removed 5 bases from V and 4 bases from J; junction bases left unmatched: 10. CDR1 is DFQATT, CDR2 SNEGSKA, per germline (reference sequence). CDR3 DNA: TGCAGTGCTCCGGATTCTAGCGGGAGGACTTACAATGAGCAGTTCTTC. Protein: CSAPDSSGRTYNEQFF.

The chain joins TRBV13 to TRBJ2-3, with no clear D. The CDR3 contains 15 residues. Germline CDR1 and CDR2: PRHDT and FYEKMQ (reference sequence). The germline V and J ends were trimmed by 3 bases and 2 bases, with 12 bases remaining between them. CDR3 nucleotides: TGTGCCAGCAGCTTCTCTCAGAGGTTCACAGATACGCAGTATTTT. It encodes CASSFSQRFTDTQYF.

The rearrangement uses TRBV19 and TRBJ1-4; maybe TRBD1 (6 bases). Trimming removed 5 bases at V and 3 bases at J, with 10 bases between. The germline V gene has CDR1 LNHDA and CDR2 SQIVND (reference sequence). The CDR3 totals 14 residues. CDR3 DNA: TGTGCCAGTAGTCTACAGGGTCCTAATGAAAAACTGTTTTTT. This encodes CASSLQGPNEKLFF.

The chain's CDR3 is CASNGGRPLNEQFF. The DNA of the CDR3 is TGTGCCAGCAATGGCGGGAGACCCCTCAATGAGCAGTTCTTC. This chain links TRBV2 with TRBJ2-1; 7 nucleotides agree with TRBD2. CDR1 and CDR2 (germline): SNHLY, FYNNEI. The CDR3 runs to 14 residues. Trimming cost V 7 bases and J 6 bases; bases outside gene matches: 9.

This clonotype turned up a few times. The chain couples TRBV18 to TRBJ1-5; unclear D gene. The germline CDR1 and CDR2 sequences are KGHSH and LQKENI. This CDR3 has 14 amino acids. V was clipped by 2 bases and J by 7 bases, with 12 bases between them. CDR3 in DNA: TGTGCCAGCTCACCATCAGCGGTCGGGCAGCCCCAGCATTTT. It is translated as CASSPSAVGQPQHF.

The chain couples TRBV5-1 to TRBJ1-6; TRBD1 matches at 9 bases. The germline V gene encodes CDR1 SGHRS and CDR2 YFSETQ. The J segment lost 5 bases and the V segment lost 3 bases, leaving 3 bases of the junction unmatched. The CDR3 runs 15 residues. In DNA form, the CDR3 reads TGCGCCAGCAGCTCCGGGACAGGGAATAATTCACCCCTCCACTTT. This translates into CASSSGTGNNSPLHF.

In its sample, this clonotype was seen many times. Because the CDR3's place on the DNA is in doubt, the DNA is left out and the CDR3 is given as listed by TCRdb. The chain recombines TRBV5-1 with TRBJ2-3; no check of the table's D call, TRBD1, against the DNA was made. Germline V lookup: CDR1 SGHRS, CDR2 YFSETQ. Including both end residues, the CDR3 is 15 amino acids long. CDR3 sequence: CASILGGTRTDTQYF.

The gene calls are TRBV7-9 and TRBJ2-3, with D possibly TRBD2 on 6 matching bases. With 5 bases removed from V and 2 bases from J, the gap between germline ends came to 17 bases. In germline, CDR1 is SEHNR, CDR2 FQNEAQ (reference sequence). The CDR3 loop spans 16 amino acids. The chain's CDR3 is CASSLGTSRDTDTQYF. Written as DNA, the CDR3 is TGTGCCAGCAGCCTTGGGACTTCTAGAGACACAGATACGCAGTATTTT. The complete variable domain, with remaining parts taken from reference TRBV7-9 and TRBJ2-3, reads DTGVSQNPRHKITKRGQNVTFRCDPISEHNRLYWYRQTLGQGPEFLTYFQNEAQLEKSRLLSDRFSAERPKGSFSTLEIQRTEQGDSAMYLCASSLGTSRDTDTQYFGPGTRLTVL.

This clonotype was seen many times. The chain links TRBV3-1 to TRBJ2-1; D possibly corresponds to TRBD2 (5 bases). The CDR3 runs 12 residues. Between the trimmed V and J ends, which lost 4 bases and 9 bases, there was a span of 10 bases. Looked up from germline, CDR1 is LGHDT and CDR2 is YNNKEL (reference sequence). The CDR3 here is CASSLSSGEQFF. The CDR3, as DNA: TGTGCCAGCAGCCTCTCGAGCGGTGAGCAGTTCTTC.

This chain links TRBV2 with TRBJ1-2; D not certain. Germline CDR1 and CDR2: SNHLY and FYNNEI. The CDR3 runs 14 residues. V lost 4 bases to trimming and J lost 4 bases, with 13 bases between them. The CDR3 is CASSATDYLYGYTF. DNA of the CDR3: TGTGCCAGCAGTGCTACGGATTACCTCTATGGCTACACCTTC.

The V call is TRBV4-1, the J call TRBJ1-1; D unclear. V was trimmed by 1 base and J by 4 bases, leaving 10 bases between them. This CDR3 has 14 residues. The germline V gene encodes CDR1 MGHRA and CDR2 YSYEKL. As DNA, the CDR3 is TGCGCCAGCAGCCAAGTTATAACGAGCACTGAAGCTTTCTTT. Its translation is CASSQVITSTEAFF.

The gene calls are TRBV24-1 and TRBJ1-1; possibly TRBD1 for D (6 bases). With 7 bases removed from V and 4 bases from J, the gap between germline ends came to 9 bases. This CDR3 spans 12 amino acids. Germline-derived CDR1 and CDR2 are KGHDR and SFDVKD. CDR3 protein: CATSLTGTEAFF. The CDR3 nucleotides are TGTGCCACCAGCTTGACAGGCACTGAAGCTTTCTTT.

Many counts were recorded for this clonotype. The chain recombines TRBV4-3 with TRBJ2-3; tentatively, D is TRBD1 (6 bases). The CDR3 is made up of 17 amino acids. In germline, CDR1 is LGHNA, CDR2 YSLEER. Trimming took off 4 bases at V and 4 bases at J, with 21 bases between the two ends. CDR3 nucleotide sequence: TGCGCCAGCAGCCCCGCACCTTTGGGGGCGCAACCAGATACGCAGTATTTT. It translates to CASSPAPLGAQPDTQYF.

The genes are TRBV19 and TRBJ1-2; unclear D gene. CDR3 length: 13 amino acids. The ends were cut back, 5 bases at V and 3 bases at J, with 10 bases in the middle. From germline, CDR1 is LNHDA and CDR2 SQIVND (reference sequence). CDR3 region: CASSPPGHYGYTF. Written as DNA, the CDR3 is TGTGCCAGTAGTCCTCCGGGCCACTATGGCTACACCTTC.

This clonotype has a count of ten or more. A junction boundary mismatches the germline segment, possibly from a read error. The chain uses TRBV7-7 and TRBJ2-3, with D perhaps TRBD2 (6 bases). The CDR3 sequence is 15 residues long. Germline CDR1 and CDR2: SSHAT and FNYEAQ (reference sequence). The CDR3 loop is CASSLAVLRVRGQYF. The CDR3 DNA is TGTGCTAGCAGCTTAGCGGTATTGCGGGTACGGGGGCAGTATTTT.

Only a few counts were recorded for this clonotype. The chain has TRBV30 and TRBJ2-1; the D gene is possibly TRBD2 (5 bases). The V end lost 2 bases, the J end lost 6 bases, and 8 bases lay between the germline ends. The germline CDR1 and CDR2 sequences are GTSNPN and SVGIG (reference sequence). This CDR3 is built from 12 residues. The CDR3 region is CAWSPGLNEQFF. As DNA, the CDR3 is TGTGCCTGGAGTCCCGGACTCAATGAGCAGTTCTTC.

The CDR3: CASSYSQGELAAQETQYF. CDR3 sequence (DNA): TGTGCCAGCAGTTACTCGCAGGGGGAACTAGCGGCCCAAGAGACCCAGTACTTC. This chain joins TRBV6-2 or TRBV6-3 and TRBJ2-5; possible D gene TRBD2, 8 bases. The V gene lost 0 bases and the J gene lost 1 base, with 18 bases spanning the gap. Germline V gene lookup returns CDR1 MNHEY and CDR2 SVGEGT. This CDR3 region has 18 residues.

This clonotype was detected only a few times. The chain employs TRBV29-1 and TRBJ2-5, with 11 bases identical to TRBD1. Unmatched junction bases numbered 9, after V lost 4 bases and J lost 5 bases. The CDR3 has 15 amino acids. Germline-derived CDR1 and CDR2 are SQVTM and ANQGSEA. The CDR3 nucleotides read TGCAGCGTTGGAGGACAGGGGGCTTTTGGTGAGACCCAGTACTTC. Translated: CSVGGQGAFGETQYF.

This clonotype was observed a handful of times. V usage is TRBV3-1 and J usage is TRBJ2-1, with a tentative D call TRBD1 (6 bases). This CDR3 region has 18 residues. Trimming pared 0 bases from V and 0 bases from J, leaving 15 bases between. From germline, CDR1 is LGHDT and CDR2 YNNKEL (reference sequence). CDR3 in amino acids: CASSQDRFRGSSYNEQFF. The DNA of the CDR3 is TGTGCCAGCAGCCAAGATCGATTTAGGGGGAGCTCCTACAATGAGCAGTTCTTC.

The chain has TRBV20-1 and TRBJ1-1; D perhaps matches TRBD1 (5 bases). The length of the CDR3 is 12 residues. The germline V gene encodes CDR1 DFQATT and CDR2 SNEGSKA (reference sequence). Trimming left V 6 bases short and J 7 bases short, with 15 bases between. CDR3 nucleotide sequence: TGCAGTGCCTCTGCGGGCGGGGGTGAAGCTTTCTTT. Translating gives CSASAGGGEAFF.

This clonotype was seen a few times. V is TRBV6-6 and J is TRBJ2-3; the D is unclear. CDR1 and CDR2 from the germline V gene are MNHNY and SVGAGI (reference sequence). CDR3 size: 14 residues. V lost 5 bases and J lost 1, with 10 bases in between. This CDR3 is CASSDVGRTDTQYF. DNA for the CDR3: TGTGCCAGCAGTGACGTGGGTCGCACAGATACGCAGTATTTT.

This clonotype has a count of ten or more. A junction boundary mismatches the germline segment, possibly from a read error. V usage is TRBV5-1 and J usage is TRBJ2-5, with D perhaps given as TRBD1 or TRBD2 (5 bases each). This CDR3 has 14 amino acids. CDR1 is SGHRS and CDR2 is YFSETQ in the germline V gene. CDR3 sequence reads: CASSPGLAGETQYF. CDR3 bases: TGTGCCAGCAGTCCTGGACTGGCAGGGGAGACCCAGTACTTC.

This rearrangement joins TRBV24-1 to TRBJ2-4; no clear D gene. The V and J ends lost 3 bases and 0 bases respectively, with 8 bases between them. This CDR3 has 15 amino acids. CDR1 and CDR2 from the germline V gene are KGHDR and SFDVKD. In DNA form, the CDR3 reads TGTGCCACCAGTGATCCATCAGTAGCCAAAAACATTCAGTACTTC. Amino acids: CATSDPSVAKNIQYF.

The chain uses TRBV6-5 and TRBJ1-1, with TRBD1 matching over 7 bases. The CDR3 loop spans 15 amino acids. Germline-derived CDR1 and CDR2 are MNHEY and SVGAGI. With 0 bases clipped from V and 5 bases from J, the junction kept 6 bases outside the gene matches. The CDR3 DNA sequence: TGTGCCAGCAGTTACTCGTCAGGGGGAGGAACTGAAGCTTTCTTT. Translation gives CASSYSSGGGTEAFF.